This T cell receptor (beta chain) was identified during a study of CD8+ T cells in alopecia areata. For the study at large: Patients in the study were on tofacitinib for 6 to 18 months, then off it for 6 months.

V dropped 3 bases and J dropped 0 bases, with 11 bases sitting between them. The CDR3 contains 15 residues. Germline V gives CDR1 LNHNV, CDR2 YYDKDF (reference sequence). The treatment here: oral pan-JAK inhibitor, 5-10 mg twice daily. The sequencing template was cDNA reverse transcribed from extracted RNA. Some clones are missing from TCRdb's copy, which holds only in-frame ones; the method was immunoSEQ multiplex PCR. The data contain roughly 280,000 clones, approximately 60% of them seen just once; the ten biggest clones take up about 0.88%. The starting material was CD4+ T cells sorted from blood, obtained at week 52, from a patient treated with tofacitinib. The TCR sequence derives from a human donor with alopecia areata. This chain joins TRBV15 and TRBJ1-2; a possible D gene is TRBD1 (5 bases). The CDR3 sequence is CATSRGDRANYGYTF. CDR3 nucleotides: TGTGCCACCAGCAGGGGAGACAGAGCTAACTATGGCTACACCTTC.